Each of the 32 T cell receptor beta chains below was sequenced from the same sample in a study of T-cell memory formation after mild COVID-19. TCRdb reprocessed the 5' RACE reads with MiXCR, giving one entry per CDR3 protein. The sample contains 58,000 or so distinct CDR3 sequences, roughly 26% of which appear only once. Sequencing used PBMCs or a T cell subset sorted from them (not recorded which). The receptors come from a man aged 18 to 35 who had mild COVID-19 (a few samples of this study predate the infection). Cell type and time point are not known.

This chain connects TRBV9 to TRBJ1-1; maybe TRBD1 (6 bases). This CDR3 spans 13 amino acids. V was pared by 0 bases and J by 5 bases, with 8 bases between. The germline V gene encodes CDR1 SGDLS and CDR2 YYNGEE. The CDR3 region has the DNA TGTGCCAGCAGCGTAGTCCAGGGGACTGAAGCTTTCTTT. It codes for CASSVVQGTEAFF.

The rearrangement uses TRBV4-3 and TRBJ2-5; 7 nucleotides match TRBD2. Per germline, CDR1 LGHNA and CDR2 YSLEER. V shed 1 base, J shed 3 bases, and the junction held 11 bases outside the gene matches. The CDR3 length is 17 residues. CDR3 DNA: TGCGCCAGCAGCCAAGGTCCGCCGGGCAGCGGGGAAGAGACCCAGTACTTC. Translation: CASSQGPPGSGEETQYF.

This clonotype came up a few times. The gene calls are TRBV20-1 and TRBJ2-7; D perhaps matches TRBD1 (7 bases). CDR1 is DFQATT, CDR2 SNEGSKA, per germline (reference sequence). The CDR3 length is 14 residues. Trimming took 0 bases from V and 4 from J, leaving 13 bases between them. CDR3 bases: TGCAGTGCTAGAGATGCGGGACAGAAATACGAGCAGTACTTC. Amino acids: CSARDAGQKYEQYF.

This clonotype has a handful of counts. This rearrangement joins TRBV5-1 to TRBJ2-7; D may be TRBD1 (6 bases). Trimming pared 7 bases from V and 1 base from J, leaving 12 bases between. The CDR3 has 13 amino acids. Germline V gene lookup returns CDR1 SGHRS and CDR2 YFSETQ. In DNA, the CDR3 is TGCGCCAGCCCCACAGGGAAGTCCTACGAGCAGTACGTC. This translates into CASPTGKSYEQYV.

This clonotype showed up just a few times. J is TRBJ1-5 and V is TRBV12-3 or TRBV12-4, with D uncertain. There are 14 residues in the CDR3. V shed 3 bases and J shed 5 bases, with 11 bases lying between them. The CDR3 bases are TGTGCCAGCAGTTTGTCAAGGATCTATCAGCCCCAGCATTTT. It translates to CASSLSRIYQPQHF.

This clonotype was counted between two and nine times. This chain joins TRBV6-5 and TRBJ1-1; TRBD1 matches 7 bases. The CDR3 loop spans 13 amino acids. The germline V gene encodes CDR1 MNHEY and CDR2 SVGAGI. The junction had 5 bases not matched to a gene; V was cut back by 5 bases and J by 5 bases. CDR3 sequence: CASSQTGRTEAFF. CDR3 sequence (DNA): TGTGCCAGCAGTCAGACAGGGCGGACTGAAGCTTTCTTT.

This clonotype has a handful of counts. The V gene is TRBV5-1, the J gene TRBJ2-4; weak D call: TRBD2 (6 bases). Germline loops: CDR1 SGHRS, CDR2 YFSETQ. V lost 0 bases to trimming and J lost 6 bases, with 7 bases between them. This CDR3 spans 13 amino acids. This CDR3 is CASSLAGGNIQYF. CDR3 coding DNA: TGCGCCAGCAGCTTGGCCGGGGGAAACATTCAGTACTTC.

This clonotype occurred many times. The V call is TRBV20-1, the J call TRBJ2-1; possibly TRBD2 for D (5 bases). CDR3 size: 15 residues. The V gene's germline CDR1 is DFQATT and CDR2 SNEGSKA (reference sequence). V lost 0 bases, J lost 0 bases, and 9 bases lay in between. The CDR3 nucleotides read TGCAGTGCTAGAGATGTGGGGAGCTCCTACAATGAGCAGTTCTTC. Translated, it gives CSARDVGSSYNEQFF.

This clonotype was detected only a few times. The chain combines TRBV20-1 with TRBJ2-3, with a tentative D call TRBD2 (6 bases). V lost 6 bases and J 0 bases, leaving 16 bases between the germline ends. CDR3 length: 15 amino acids. The V gene's germline CDR1 is DFQATT and CDR2 SNEGSKA (reference sequence). Here the CDR3 DNA reads TGCAGTGCCAGGAACCGGGACTCCAGCACAGATACGCAGTATTTT. Residues: CSARNRDSSTDTQYF.

This clonotype was detected only once. CDR3 DNA sequence: TGTGCCAGCAGTTCTGGGTCGGGCGGGGAGCTGTTTTTT. It codes for CASSSGSGGELFF. The chain joins TRBV6-6 to TRBJ2-2; D call uncertain. Trimming pared 4 bases from V and 7 bases from J, leaving 10 bases between. Germline CDR1 MNHNY, CDR2 SVGAGI (reference sequence). The CDR3 extends over 13 amino acids.

The gene calls are TRBV12-3 or TRBV12-4 and TRBJ2-3; D may be TRBD2 (5 bases). Trimming stripped 5 bases from V and 4 bases from J, with 7 bases between. The CDR3 is 12 residues long. CDR3 nucleotides: TGTGCCAGCAGTCTTAGCGCAGATACGCAGTATTTT. It yields the protein CASSLSADTQYF.

V is TRBV7-3 and J is TRBJ2-1, with D perhaps matching TRBD2 (6 bases). Germline V gene lookup returns CDR1 SGHTA and CDR2 FQGTGA. The CDR3 covers 15 residues. The V and J ends lost 5 bases and 7 bases respectively, with 18 bases between them. The CDR3 sequence: CASSPPGTAGNEQFF. CDR3 nucleotides: TGTGCCAGCAGCCCCCCCGGGACTGCGGGGAATGAGCAGTTCTTC.

This clonotype occurred a few times. This rearrangement joins TRBV2 to TRBJ2-7; perhaps TRBD2 as D (6 bases). Germline V gives CDR1 SNHLY, CDR2 FYNNEI. The CDR3 is 14 amino acids. V was shortened by 3 bases and J by 3 bases, with 12 bases between the two germline ends. The CDR3 loop reads CASSDLGEVYEQYV. CDR3 nucleotide sequence: TGTGCCAGCAGTGACCTAGGGGAGGTCTACGAGCAGTACGTC.

This clonotype was detected a few times. The V call is TRBV10-2, the J call TRBJ2-7; possibly TRBD2 for D (6 bases). The germline gives CDR1 WSHSY, CDR2 SAAADI. V lost 6 bases and J 3 bases, leaving 6 bases between the germline ends. The CDR3 loop spans 11 amino acids. The CDR3: CASREGYEQYV. The CDR3 region has the DNA TGCGCCAGCAGGGAGGGCTACGAGCAGTACGTC.

A few counts support this clonotype. V gene TRBV7-8 combines with J gene TRBJ2-5; the match to TRBD2 covers 7 bases. The V and J ends lost 4 bases and 3 bases, in that order; junction bases with no gene match: 5. The CDR3 has 14 amino acids. Per the germline V gene, CDR1 is SGHVS and CDR2 is FQNEAQ. Here the CDR3 reads CASSSASGKETQYF. DNA of the CDR3: TGTGCCAGCAGCTCCGCTAGCGGAAAAGAGACCCAGTACTTC.

This sequence joins TRBV7-9 and TRBJ2-3; 9 bases are shared with TRBD1. After removal of 4 bases from V and 2 bases from J, the junction contained 7 bases not matched to a gene. CDR1 and CDR2 from the germline V gene are SEHNR and FQNEAQ (reference sequence). The CDR3 sequence is 16 residues long. The CDR3 reads CASSYPDRGITDTQYF. CDR3 DNA: TGTGCCAGCAGCTATCCGGACAGGGGAATCACAGATACGCAGTATTTT.

This sequence joins TRBV20-1 and TRBJ2-1; tentative D call: TRBD1 (6 bases). CDR3 length: 13 amino acids. Germline CDR1 and CDR2: DFQATT and SNEGSKA (reference sequence). The ends were cut back, 6 bases at V and 2 bases at J, with 11 bases in the middle. The CDR3 bases are TGCAGTGCCTTAAGGGACACCTACAATGAGCAGTTCTTC. Protein: CSALRDTYNEQFF.

The chain carries TRBV10-3 and TRBJ1-3; tentative D call: TRBD1 (5 bases). V lost 0 bases and J 2 bases, leaving 8 bases between the germline ends. CDR3 length: 15 residues. Germline CDR1 is ENHRY and CDR2 is SYGVKD. CDR3 DNA: TGTGCCATCAGTGAGTCTGCAGGGCCTGGAAACACCATATATTTT. This gives the protein CAISESAGPGNTIYF.

This clonotype was observed a handful of times. This chain joins TRBV5-8 and TRBJ2-7, with TRBD1 matching 10 bases. The J segment lost 6 bases and the V segment lost 4 bases, leaving 4 bases of the junction unmatched. From germline, CDR1 is SGHTS and CDR2 YDEGEE. The CDR3 sequence is 13 residues long. The CDR3 nucleotides read TGTGCCAGCAGCCCCGGGACAGGGGTCGAGCAGTACGTC. Protein: CASSPGTGVEQYV.

This clonotype was picked up many times. The V gene is TRBV7-6, the J gene TRBJ1-1; 9 bases line up with TRBD1. Trimming at V came to 4 bases and at J to 5 bases, leaving 8 bases not matched to a gene. The CDR3 runs to 15 residues. Germline V lookup: CDR1 SGHVS, CDR2 FNYEAQ. CDR3 sequence (DNA): TGTGCCAGCAGCTCTAACAGGGGGCGTGGGACTGAAGCTTTCTTT. Translated: CASSSNRGRGTEAFF. The complete variable domain, with remaining parts taken from reference TRBV7-6 and TRBJ1-1, reads GAGVSQSPRYKVTKRGQDVALRCDPISGHVSLYWYRQALGQGPEFLTYFNYEAQQDKSGLPNDRFSAERPEGSISTLTIQRTEQRDSAMYRCASSSNRGRGTEAFFGQGTRLTVV.

The table lists this clonotype with a few counts. The rearrangement links TRBV6-5 to TRBJ1-2, with unresolved D. V was cut by 0 bases and J by 4 bases, with 12 bases left in between. The CDR3 totals 15 residues. Per the germline V gene, CDR1 is MNHEY and CDR2 is SVGAGI. CDR3: CASSYSLAGFYGYTF. The CDR3 DNA reads TGTGCCAGCAGTTACTCGTTAGCGGGTTTCTATGGCTACACCTTC.

The chain employs TRBV29-1 and TRBJ2-5; a weak D match, TRBD2 (6 bases). V gave up 7 bases and J gave up 0 bases, with 9 bases separating them. The length of the CDR3 is 12 residues. In germline, CDR1 is SQVTM, CDR2 ANQGSEA. The CDR3 sequence: CSGRDYQETQYF. CDR3 DNA: TGCAGCGGAAGGGACTACCAAGAGACCCAGTACTTC. Full variable domain (remainder filled in from reference TRBV29-1 and TRBJ2-5): SAVISQKPSRDICQRGTSLTIQCQVDSQVTMMFWYRQQPGQSLTLIATANQGSEATYESGFVIDKFPISRPNLTFSTLTVSNMSPEDSSIYLCSGRDYQETQYFGPGTRLLVL.

The chain carries TRBV4-2 and TRBJ2-5; 8 nucleotides agree with TRBD1. The germline CDR1 and CDR2 sequences are LGHNA and YNFKEQ. There are 16 residues in the CDR3. Trimming removed 3 bases from V and 5 bases from J; junction bases left unmatched: 11. DNA of the CDR3: TGTGCCAGCAGCCACGGGGCCCAGGGGGCCTGGGAGACCCAGTACTTC. As protein: CASSHGAQGAWETQYF.

This sequence joins TRBV5-5 and TRBJ2-1; 16 bases line up with TRBD2. Losses at the gene ends were 5 bases for V and 4 bases for J; bases not matched to a gene: 6. The CDR3 contains 17 residues. Germline CDR1 SGHKS, CDR2 YYEKEE (reference sequence). The CDR3 DNA sequence: TGTGCCAGCAGGAGCGGGACTAGCGGGGGGGTATACAATGAGCAGTTCTTC. Amino acid sequence: CASRSGTSGGVYNEQFF.

For the CDR3, the DNA is TGCGCCAGCAGCCCGATTGGAGTCAGGTCCTACTATGGCTACACCTTC. This encodes CASSPIGVRSYYGYTF. The V and J genes are TRBV5-1 and TRBJ1-2; D is uncertain. CDR3 length: 16 residues. V was pared by 4 bases and J by 3 bases, with 19 bases between. Germline CDR1 reads SGHRS; CDR2 reads YFSETQ.

This clonotype has more than one count but fewer than ten. V and J are TRBV4-3 and TRBJ2-2; D is ambiguous. The CDR3 has 14 amino acids. V lost 1 base and J 1 base, leaving 4 bases between the germline ends. Germline V gives CDR1 LGHNA, CDR2 YSLEER. The CDR3 nucleotides read TGCGCCAGCAGCCAAGGACAGAACACCGGGGAGCTGTTTTTT. This translates into CASSQGQNTGELFF.

The rearrangement links TRBV20-1 to TRBJ2-3; the D gene could be TRBD1 or TRBD2 (6 bases each). Between the trimmed V and J ends, which lost 0 bases and 9 bases, there was a span of 16 bases. CDR1 is DFQATT, CDR2 SNEGSKA, per germline (reference sequence). CDR3 length: 14 residues. The CDR3 DNA sequence: TGCAGTGCTAGAGAGGGGAACCAGGGGAGGACGCAGTATTTT. It is translated as CSAREGNQGRTQYF.

The chain recombines TRBV15 with TRBJ1-1, with D unclear. There are 13 residues in the CDR3. The germline V gene has CDR1 LNHNV and CDR2 YYDKDF (reference sequence). V lost 4 bases, J lost 1 base, and 7 bases lay in between. CDR3 region: CATSTWANTEAFF. In DNA form, the CDR3 reads TGTGCCACCAGCACATGGGCGAACACTGAAGCTTTCTTT.

This clonotype was found a few times. Here the CDR3 DNA reads TGTGCCAGCAGCCAAGTCGGGGGCTTCTCGGACGGCTACACCTTC. This gives the protein CASSQVGGFSDGYTF. The rearrangement joins TRBV3-1 to TRBJ1-2, with a possible D match to TRBD1 (6 bases). The CDR3 loop spans 15 amino acids. The V end lost 1 base, the J end lost 8 bases, and 17 bases lay between the germline ends. Germline loops: CDR1 LGHDT, CDR2 YNNKEL (reference sequence).

The gene calls are TRBV6-2 or TRBV6-3 and TRBJ2-7, with D perhaps TRBD1 or TRBD2 (5 bases each). The germline V gene has CDR1 MNHEY and CDR2 SVGEGT. This CDR3 is 15 amino acids long. Trimming left V 2 bases short and J 1 base short, with 12 bases between. The CDR3 region has the DNA TGTGCCAGCAGTTACGTTTGGGACGGTTCCTACGAGCAGTACTTC. It yields the protein CASSYVWDGSYEQYF.

This sequence joins TRBV5-1 and TRBJ1-6, with 7 bases matching TRBD1. The CDR3 extends over 16 amino acids. J gave up 6 bases and V 0 bases, and 6 bases lay outside the gene matches. CDR1 is SGHRS and CDR2 is YFSETQ in the germline V gene. The CDR3 DNA reads TGCGCCAGCAGCTTGGAGGGACAGAAGCGTAATTCACCCCTCCACTTT. Amino acid sequence: CASSLEGQKRNSPLHF.

This clonotype has only a few counts. The V call is TRBV12-3 or TRBV12-4, the J call TRBJ2-1; unclear D gene. V dropped 6 bases and J dropped 9 bases, with 12 bases sitting between them. The length of the CDR3 is 12 residues. Here the CDR3 DNA reads TGTGCCAGCAGCCCGAACACCGTTGAGCAGTTCTTC. Its protein product is CASSPNTVEQFF.